The 28 T cell receptor beta chains presented below share a single source sample, sequenced in a study of sequential checkpoint blockade in melanoma (dated by TCRdb to between 2018 and 2020). The library relied on the immunoSEQ multiplex PCR assay. TCRdb limited this immuneACCESS table to in-frame rearrangements with V and J called. A share of clones is missing; checked studies link under half to unresolved V genes, and the rest is unexplained. Here the sample has roughly 31,000 clones; approximately 86% occur a single time. The ten largest make up more than 20% of the sample. The treatment or condition tag for this specimen amounts to: randomized to nivolumab then ipilimumab (arm A) or the reverse (arm B). Sequenced here: CD8+ T cells sorted from blood (inferred from file names), sampled from a patient given nivolumab and ipilimumab in sequence. These receptors were collected from a human donor with melanoma.

This chain links TRBV7-9 with TRBJ2-7, with 13 positions matching TRBD2. The V and J ends lost 6 bases and 5 bases, in that order; junction bases with no gene match: 10. Germline-derived CDR1 and CDR2 are SEHNR and FQNEAQ (reference sequence). This CDR3 has 16 residues. The CDR3 DNA reads TGTGCCAGCAGTTCCCTAACTAGCGGGAGGGCCCACGAGCAGTACTTC. It yields the protein CASSSLTSGRAHEQYF.

The table lists this clone with a few counts. V is TRBV9 and J is TRBJ1-2; 9 bases are shared with TRBD1. From germline, CDR1 is SGDLS and CDR2 YYNGEE. The CDR3 spans 15 residues. After removal of 3 bases from V and 5 bases from J, the junction contained 8 bases not matched to a gene. CDR3 coding DNA: TGTGCCAGCAGCGAGATCGGGACAGGGAAATATGGCTACACCTTC. It codes for CASSEIGTGKYGYTF.

The chain recombines TRBV7-9 with TRBJ1-4, with a tentative D call TRBD1 (5 bases). Trimming shortened V by 1 base and J by 13 bases, and 19 bases separated the two germline ends. Germline assignment: CDR1 SEHNR and CDR2 FQNEAQ (reference sequence). The CDR3 length is 15 residues. The CDR3 spells CASSLGEVPGSLLFF. Written as DNA, the CDR3 is TGTGCCAGCAGCTTAGGGGAGGTTCCAGGGAGTTTACTGTTTTTT.

This clone was detected once. The rearrangement joins TRBV7-2 to TRBJ2-7, with D perhaps matching TRBD1 (6 bases). The CDR3 runs 13 residues. CDR1 and CDR2 from the germline V gene are SGHTA and FQGNSA. V was trimmed by 1 base and J by 6 bases, leaving 10 bases between them. CDR3 sequence reads: CASSLGGRGEQYF. DNA of the CDR3: TGTGCCAGCAGCTTAGGTGGCAGGGGCGAGCAGTACTTC.

The chain recombines TRBV21-1 with TRBJ2-1; the D call in the table, TRBD2, was not verified against the DNA. TRBV21-1 is reported as a pseudogene. This CDR3 spans 16 amino acids. The CDR3 DNA reads TGTGCCAGCAGCAGAGGGGGAGCGGGATTGCTAGGTAAGCAGTTCTTC. It is translated as CASSRGGAGLLGKQFF.

The chain carries TRBV7-7 and TRBJ2-1, with TRBD2 as a possible D gene (5 bases). Trimming cost V 1 base and J 9 bases, with 10 bases left between them. The V gene's germline CDR1 is SSHAT and CDR2 FNYEAQ (reference sequence). There are 13 residues in the CDR3. The CDR3 region has the DNA TGTGCCAGCAGCTTAGGTTCCGGGGTTGAGCAGTTCTTC. This sequence encodes CASSLGSGVEQFF.

The CDR3 region has the DNA TGTGCCAGCAGCAGGGGACAGACCTACGAGCAGTACTTC. Amino acid sequence: CASSRGQTYEQYF. V and J are TRBV21-1 and TRBJ2-5; no DNA check was done on the table's D call, TRBD1. Matching the DNA end better, TRBJ2-7 makes the J call doubtful. TRBV21-1 represents a pseudogene. This CDR3 contains 13 residues.

The chain employs TRBV2 and TRBJ2-7, with 14 positions matching TRBD2. This CDR3 contains 14 residues. Germline V gives CDR1 SNHLY, CDR2 FYNNEI. Germline trimming cut 6 bases from V and 3 bases from J; bases unmatched to any gene: 1. CDR3 sequence: CASRGLAGVYEQYF. CDR3 coding DNA: TGTGCCAGCAGGGGACTAGCGGGAGTCTACGAGCAGTACTTC.

V is TRBV7-2 and J is TRBJ2-5, with D unresolved. With 1 base removed from V and 3 bases from J, the gap between germline ends came to 6 bases. This CDR3 comprises 13 residues. Per germline, CDR1 SGHTA and CDR2 FQGNSA. CDR3 sequence (DNA): TGTGCCAGCAGCTTAGTCAGTAAAGAGACCCAGTACTTC. Amino acids: CASSLVSKETQYF.

This chain uses TRBV11-3 with TRBJ2-2, with 8 bases matching TRBD2. CDR3 length: 16 residues. Unmatched junction bases numbered 8, after V lost 1 base and J lost 7 bases. Germline V lookup: CDR1 SGHNT, CDR2 YENEEA. The CDR3 nucleotides are TGTGCCAGCAGCTTAGGACTAGCGAGCTTTAGCGGGGAGCTGTTTTTT. This encodes CASSLGLASFSGELFF.

By share, this clone counts as medium-sized. The chain combines TRBV6-1 with TRBJ2-1; D is uncertain. This CDR3 region has 18 residues. V lost 4 bases to trimming and J lost 0 bases, with 19 bases between them. Germline-derived CDR1 and CDR2 are MNHNS and SASEGT. Here the CDR3 reads CASSGMAGRLSSYNEQFF. The DNA of the CDR3 is TGTGCCAGCAGTGGAATGGCAGGCCGCCTTTCCTCCTACAATGAGCAGTTCTTC.

This clone was counted only a few times. This chain links TRBV15 with TRBJ1-4, with TRBD1 as a possible D gene (5 bases). Germline values: CDR1 LNHNV, CDR2 YYDKDF (reference sequence). The CDR3 contains 16 residues. V was trimmed by 5 bases and J by 3 bases, leaving 16 bases between them. CDR3: CATSFLPGGANEKLFF. The CDR3 DNA is TGTGCCACCAGCTTCCTCCCGGGGGGGGCTAATGAAAAACTGTTTTTT. Variable domain in full (rest from reference TRBV15 and TRBJ1-4): DAMVIQNPRYQVTQFGKPVTLSCSQTLNHNVMYWYQQKSSQAPKLLFHYYDKDFNNEADTPDNFQSRRPNTSFCFLDIRSPGLGDTAMYLCATSFLPGGANEKLFFGSGTQLSVL.

The V call is TRBV4-1, the J call TRBJ1-5; D is perhaps TRBD1 (5 bases). CDR1 MGHRA and CDR2 YSYEKL come from the germline V gene. The CDR3 length is 13 residues. V dropped 0 bases and J dropped 7 bases, with 7 bases sitting between them. For the CDR3, the DNA is TGCGCCAGCAGCCAAGAATGGGGCCAGCCCCAGCATTTT. This translates into CASSQEWGQPQHF.

J is TRBJ2-7 and V is TRBV2; 9 bases are shared with TRBD1. The CDR3 runs to 13 residues. Germline V CDR1 and CDR2: SNHLY, FYNNEI. J was trimmed by 3 bases and V by 6 bases; bases with no gene match: 3. CDR3: CASSGDRVYEQYF. In nucleotides, the CDR3 is TGTGCCAGCAGCGGGGACAGGGTCTACGAGCAGTACTTC.

V is TRBV5-1 and J is TRBJ2-7, with D possibly TRBD2 on 5 matching bases. This CDR3 comprises 11 residues. Per the germline V gene, CDR1 is SGHRS and CDR2 is YFSETQ. V lost 6 bases and J 4 bases, leaving 8 bases between the germline ends. CDR3 in DNA: TGCGCCAGCAACCGGGGTTACGAGCAGTACTTC. The encoded protein is CASNRGYEQYF.

V is TRBV27 and J is TRBJ2-2; 11 bases agree with TRBD2. The V gene end was trimmed by 5 bases and the J gene end by 5 bases; junction bases not matched to a gene: 7. The germline V gene encodes CDR1 MNHEY and CDR2 SMNVEV (reference sequence). The CDR3 runs 16 residues. The CDR3 loop is CASSHPTSGITGELFF. In nucleotides, the CDR3 is TGTGCCAGCAGTCACCCGACTAGCGGGATTACCGGGGAGCTGTTTTTT.

This chain uses TRBV28 with TRBJ1-2; a possible D gene is TRBD1 (5 bases). Germline loops: CDR1 MDHEN, CDR2 SYDVKM. This CDR3 has 13 amino acids. The ends were cut back, 8 bases at V and 4 bases at J, with 14 bases in the middle. The CDR3 loop is CASGPGYFYGYTF. The CDR3 bases are TGTGCCAGCGGCCCAGGGTACTTCTATGGCTACACCTTC.

The chain joins TRBV19 to TRBJ1-2; 11 positions agree with TRBD1. Unmatched junction bases numbered 3, after V lost 6 bases and J lost 6 bases. Germline V CDR1 and CDR2: LNHDA, SQIVND (reference sequence). This CDR3 has 13 amino acids. CDR3 in amino acids: CASRDRGLNGYTF. In DNA, the CDR3 is TGTGCCAGTAGGGACAGGGGGCTGAATGGCTACACCTTC.

The gene calls are TRBV7-6 and TRBJ2-6; 7 nucleotides match TRBD1. From germline, CDR1 is SGHVS and CDR2 FNYEAQ. The CDR3 is 16 residues long. V lost 1 base to trimming and J lost 6 bases; unmatched junction nucleotides: 6. The CDR3 loop reads CASSLGQGPLANVLTF. CDR3 nucleotides: TGTGCCAGCAGCTTAGGACAGGGCCCGTTGGCCAACGTCCTGACTTTC.

This chain joins TRBV5-4 and TRBJ1-2; the match to TRBD1 covers 7 bases. V dropped 4 bases and J dropped 2; count of bases not matched to a gene: 11. Germline loops: CDR1 SGHNT, CDR2 YYREEE (reference sequence). The CDR3 totals 16 residues. The chain's CDR3 is CASSPAAGQTNYGYTF. CDR3 nucleotides: TGTGCCAGCAGCCCCGCCGCGGGACAGACAAACTATGGCTACACCTTC.

Here the CDR3 reads CASSYSQGAYNEQFF. CDR3 bases: TGTGCCAGCAGTTACTCCCAGGGGGCCTACAATGAGCAGTTCTTC. V usage is TRBV6-5 and J usage is TRBJ2-1, with 7 bases matching TRBD1. Per germline, CDR1 MNHEY and CDR2 SVGAGI. V was pared by 0 bases and J by 2 bases, with 1 base of the junction left unmatched. This CDR3 is built from 15 residues.

DNA of the CDR3: TGTGCCAGCAGTGTAGGAGGGGTTGGCACCGGGGAGCTGTTTTTT. It translates to CASSVGGVGTGELFF. The chain joins TRBV2 to TRBJ2-2; possibly TRBD2 for D (6 bases). The CDR3 runs to 15 residues. CDR1 is SNHLY, CDR2 FYNNEI, per germline. Trimming pared 4 bases from V and 4 bases from J, leaving 13 bases between.

In its sample, this clone was seen a few times. This sequence joins TRBV4-3 and TRBJ2-7, with D possibly TRBD2 on 6 matching bases. CDR1 is LGHNA, CDR2 YSLEER, per germline. Trimming removed 1 base at V and 4 bases at J, with 17 bases between. This CDR3 is 16 amino acids long. The CDR3 sequence is CASSQAEGGVPYEQYF. CDR3 coding DNA: TGCGCCAGCAGCCAAGCTGAGGGAGGAGTACCTTACGAGCAGTACTTC.

The chain links TRBV6-5 to TRBJ2-7; maybe TRBD2 (6 bases). Germline V lookup: CDR1 MNHEY, CDR2 SVGAGI. V was pared by 2 bases and J by 5 bases, with 13 bases between. The CDR3 runs 14 residues. CDR3 protein: CASSYVQGGDEQYF. The CDR3 coding sequence is TGTGCCAGCAGTTACGTCCAGGGCGGGGACGAGCAGTACTTC.

The genes are TRBV27 and TRBJ2-3, with 8 nucleotides matching TRBD1. In germline, CDR1 is MNHEY, CDR2 SMNVEV (reference sequence). CDR3 size: 15 residues. Trimming cost V 3 bases and J 5 bases; bases outside gene matches: 7. Here the CDR3 DNA reads TGTGCCAGCAGTTTGGGACAGGTTCCTGTAGATACGCAGTATTTT. It yields the protein CASSLGQVPVDTQYF.

The gene calls are TRBV21-1 and TRBJ2-7; the D call in the table, TRBD1, was not verified against the DNA. TRBV21-1 is a documented pseudogene. The length of the CDR3 is 16 residues. The CDR3 protein is CASSKATRGTSYEQYF. The CDR3 region has the DNA TGTGCCAGCAGCAAAGCGACGAGGGGGACGTCCTACGAGCAGTACTTC.

The chain links TRBV2 to TRBJ2-5, with D possibly matching TRBD2 (6 bases). The V end lost 4 bases, the J end lost 1 base, and 10 bases lay between the germline ends. Germline V gene data show CDR1 as SNHLY and CDR2 as FYNNEI. The CDR3 consists of 14 residues. CDR3 sequence: CASSAAGSQETQYF. The CDR3 nucleotides are TGTGCCAGCAGTGCGGCGGGGTCCCAAGAGACCCAGTACTTC.

V and J are TRBV29-1 and TRBJ2-1; 9 positions match TRBD1. Per the germline V gene, CDR1 is SQVTM and CDR2 is ANQGSEA. The CDR3 has 15 amino acids. In DNA form, the CDR3 reads TGCGGCGCTCTAGGACAGGGGAGAACCTACAATGAGCAGTTCTTC. Residues: CGALGQGRTYNEQFF.